Listed below are T cell receptor beta chains from one sample, sequenced in a study of low-dose radiotherapy and immunotherapy resistance in tumors. TCRdb reprocessed the reads via MiXCR and lists one record per CDR3 protein. The sample records around 76,000 distinct CDR3 sequences, less than 35% being singletons. The sample consisted of PBMCs, taken before treatment. Receptor source: a female donor with ovarian cancer. CDR3s include the opening cysteine and the closing phenylalanine or tryptophan. A D gene is named only where the DNA matches it firmly. Clone size is not always given. Where it is, it says once, few, many or a class for expanded clones.

TRBJ2-4 TRBD2 TRBV19 many TGTGCCAGTAGTCTGGCTAGCGGTCGGGGGATAAACATTCAGTACTTC CASSLASGRGINIQYF
TRBJ1-4 TRBD1 TRBV4-1 many TGCGCCAGCAGCCAACCGACAGGGGATAATGAAAAACTGTTTTTT CASSQPTGDNEKLFF
TRBJ2-3 TRBD1 TRBV5-4 NA TGTGCCAGCAGCTCCCGGGACAGGGCGAGCACAGATACGCAGTATTTT CASSSRDRASTDTQYF
TRBJ2-1 TRBD2 TRBV5-1 many TGCGCCAGCAGCTCGGATGGACTAGCGGGGGGCCTTTTTTACAATGAGCAGTTCTTC CASSSDGLAGGLFYNEQFF
TRBJ2-2 NA TRBV7-9 many TGTGCCAGCAGCTTAGCGGTGGTCACCGGGGAGCTGTTTTTT CASSLAVVTGELFF
TRBJ2-1 TRBD2 TRBV28 NA TGTGCCAGCAGTTCCTACTCGGGACTAGGGACGCTCAATGAGCAGTTCTTC CASSSYSGLGTLNEQFF
TRBJ1-1 NA TRBV5-1 many TGCGCCAGCAGCTTGATTGCGGACACTGAAGCTTTCTTT CASSLIADTEAFF
TRBJ1-2 NA TRBV5-1 many TGCGCCAGCAGCTTGGTTGACGCCGGCTATGGCTACACCTTC CASSLVDAGYGYTF
TRBJ2-1 NA TRBV29-1 many TGCAGCGTTGATTCCGGGGGCGGTGAGCAGTTCTTC CSVDSGGGEQFF
TRBJ2-5 NA TRBV20-1 many TGCAGTGCTCCCCAAGGGGATGGGACCCAGTACTTC CSAPQGDGTQYF
TRBJ1-6 TRBD1 TRBV24-1 NA TGTGCCACCACAAACCGACCGGGACAGCTGGATTCACCCCTCCACTTT CATTNRPGQLDSPLHF
TRBJ2-2 NA TRBV6-2/TRBV6-3 medium-sized TGTGCCAGCAGTTACACGGCCGACACCGGGGAGCTGTTTTTT CASSYTADTGELFF
TRBJ2-1 NA TRBV6-5 few TGTGCCAGCAGTTACGAGGGAAACTACAATGAGCAGTTCTTC CASSYEGNYNEQFF
TRBJ2-3 NA TRBV6-2/TRBV6-3 many TGTGCCAGCAGTCCCCGTAGGGACCCGACGTGGCGTGGTACGCAGTATTTT CASSPRRDPTWRGTQYF
TRBJ2-7 NA TRBV19 many TGTGCCAGTAGTATAGAGCCCGGGGGCTACGAGCAGTACTTC CASSIEPGGYEQYF
TRBJ1-1 NA TRBV28 few TGTGCCAGCAGTCTGGGAGACCGAGTGAACACTGAAGCTTTCTTT CASSLGDRVNTEAFF
TRBJ2-1 TRBD1 TRBV24-1 NA TGTGCCACCAGTGACCACACATTGGGACAGGGAAAGGATGAGCAGTTCTTC CATSDHTLGQGKDEQFF
TRBJ2-7 TRBD1 TRBV15 NA TGTGCCACCAGCCCCGCCAGGGGGCCGGGGGACGAGCAGTACTTC CATSPARGPGDEQYF
TRBJ2-7 NA TRBV27 few TGTGCCAGCAAAGTAACCGGGTCGGCCAGCGAGCAGTACTTC CASKVTGSASEQYF
TRBJ1-2 NA TRBV19 many TGTGCCAGTAGTAGGACGAAACAGAGCTACACCTTC CASSRTKQSYTF
TRBJ2-3 NA TRBV7-8 NA TGTGCCATCCCCGACGAGACTGGTGGAGATACGCAGTATTTT CAIPDETGGDTQYF
TRBJ2-1 NA TRBV10-3 NA TGTGCCATCAGACCAGGGGGGGATGAGCAGTTCTTC CAIRPGGDEQFF
TRBJ2-1 NA TRBV5-6 NA TGTGCCAGCTGGTCTTTGACTAGTGGAAATTACAATGAGCAGTTCTTC CASWSLTSGNYNEQFF
TRBJ1-2 NA TRBV5-8 many TGTGCCAGCAGCTTGGGTCCCAAAGGTGGCTATGGCTACACCTTC CASSLGPKGGYGYTF
TRBJ1-1 NA TRBV19 few TGTGCCAGTATTTGGGGCACTGAAGCTTTCTTT CASIWGTEAFF
TRBJ2-6 NA TRBV7-8 many TGTGCCAGCAGCTTATTGAGCGTTCCTCGTGGGGCCAACGTCCTGACTTTC CASSLLSVPRGANVLTF
TRBJ2-1 TRBD2 TRBV5-1 NA TGCGCCAGCAGCTTGATGGGAAGCGGGACCTACAATGAGCAGTTCTTC CASSLMGSGTYNEQFF
TRBJ2-5 NA TRBV20-1 NA TGCAGTGCTAGTCAGACAGGACGGGAGACCCAGTACTTC CSASQTGRETQYF
TRBJ1-6 NA TRBV28 NA TGTGCCAGCAGTTCTTACCCGGGACCCGCGGTTGGACCCCTCCACTTT CASSSYPGPAVGPLHF
TRBJ2-1 TRBD1 TRBV6-2/TRBV6-3 many TGTGCCAGCAGCCCCGGGACAGGGCGACGCGAACCGCGATACAATGAGCAGTTCTTC CASSPGTGRREPRYNEQFF
TRBJ2-4 NA TRBV6-6 few TGTGCCAGCAGTTCAACGAGGGCGGTCATTCAGTACTTC CASSSTRAVIQYF
TRBJ1-4 NA TRBV18 NA TGTGCCAGCTCAAATGAGTCCGGACTACTCTACTCTGAAAAACTGTTTTTT CASSNESGLLYSEKLFF
TRBJ1-5 NA TRBV30 many TGTGCCTGGAGCTTGAAGGACTTTAGACATCAGCCCCAGCATTTT CAWSLKDFRHQPQHF
TRBJ1-1 TRBD1 TRBV29-1 many TGCAGCGTTACCGAATACAGGGGTGAAGCTTTCTTT CSVTEYRGEAFF
TRBJ1-2 NA TRBV6-2/TRBV6-3 few TGTGCCAGCAGTGCCCCGGGACAAGGGGGCTATGGCTACACCTTC CASSAPGQGGYGYTF
TRBJ2-2 TRBD2 TRBV4-3 many TGCGCCAGCAGCCAAGAGGGTAGCGGGACCGGGGAGCTGTTTTTT CASSQEGSGTGELFF
TRBJ2-3 TRBD1 TRBV6-2/TRBV6-3 many TGTGCCAGCAGATACGGGACAGGACGAAATACGCAGTATTTT CASRYGTGRNTQYF
TRBJ2-3 NA TRBV3-1 NA TGTGCCAGCAGCCAAGCACGAGGGGGCACAGATACGCAGTATTTT CASSQARGGTDTQYF
TRBJ2-2 NA TRBV28 many TGTGCCATCACGAGGGCCCCCACCGGGGAGCTGTTTTTT CAITRAPTGELFF
TRBJ2-2 NA TRBV6-6 many TGTGCCAGCAGTTACACGGGAGTGGGTGACACCGGGGAGCTGTTTTTT CASSYTGVGDTGELFF
TRBJ1-5 NA TRBV11-3 NA TGTGCCAGCAGCTTAAGCCCCCAGCAGCCCAAGCATTTT CASSLSPQQPKHF
TRBJ2-1 TRBD2 TRBV12-3/TRBV12-4 many TGTGCCAGCCGGCAGGTAGCGGGAGCTGAATATGAGCAGTTCTTC CASRQVAGAEYEQFF